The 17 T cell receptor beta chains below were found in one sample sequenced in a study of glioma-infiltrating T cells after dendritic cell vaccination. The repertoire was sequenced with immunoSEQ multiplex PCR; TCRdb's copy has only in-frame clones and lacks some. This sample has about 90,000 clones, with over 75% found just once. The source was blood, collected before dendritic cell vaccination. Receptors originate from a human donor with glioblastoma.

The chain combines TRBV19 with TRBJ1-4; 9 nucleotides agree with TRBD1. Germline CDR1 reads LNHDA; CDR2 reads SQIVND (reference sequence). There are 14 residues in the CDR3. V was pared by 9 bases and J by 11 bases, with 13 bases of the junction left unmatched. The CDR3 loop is CASDIAGQGRKLFF. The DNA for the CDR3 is TGTGCCAGCGACATAGCGGGACAGGGACGGAAACTGTTTTTT.

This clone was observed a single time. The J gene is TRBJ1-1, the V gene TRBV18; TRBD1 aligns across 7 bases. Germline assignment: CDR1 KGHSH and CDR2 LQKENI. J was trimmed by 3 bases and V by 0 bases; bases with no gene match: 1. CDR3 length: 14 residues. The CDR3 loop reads CASSPPGTDTEAFF. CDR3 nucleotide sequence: TGTGCCAGCTCACCACCGGGGACAGACACTGAAGCTTTCTTT.

CDR3 in DNA: TGCGCCAGCAGGCCCCCTTCGTCAGGGAGCACAGATACGCAGTATTTT. Amino acids: CASRPPSSGSTDTQYF. The chain joins TRBV5-1 to TRBJ2-3; TRBD1 might be the D (5 bases). Germline CDR1 is SGHRS and CDR2 is YFSETQ. The V and J ends lost 5 bases and 0 bases respectively, with 16 bases between them. This CDR3 region has 16 residues.

The CDR3 spells CSGPGGEAFF. For the CDR3, the DNA is TGCAGTGGCCCTGGGGGGGAAGCTTTCTTT. The chain has TRBV20-1 and TRBJ1-1; D might be TRBD1 (5 bases). Trimming cost V 7 bases and J 8 bases, with 11 bases left between them. The length of the CDR3 is 10 residues. From germline, CDR1 is DFQATT and CDR2 SNEGSKA (reference sequence).

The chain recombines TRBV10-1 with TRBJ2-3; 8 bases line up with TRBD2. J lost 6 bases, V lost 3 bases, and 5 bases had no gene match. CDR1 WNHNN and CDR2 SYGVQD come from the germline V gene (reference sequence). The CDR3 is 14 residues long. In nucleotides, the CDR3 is TGCGCCAGCAGTGACCGGGGGGGAGGGGATACGCAGTATTTT. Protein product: CASSDRGGGDTQYF.

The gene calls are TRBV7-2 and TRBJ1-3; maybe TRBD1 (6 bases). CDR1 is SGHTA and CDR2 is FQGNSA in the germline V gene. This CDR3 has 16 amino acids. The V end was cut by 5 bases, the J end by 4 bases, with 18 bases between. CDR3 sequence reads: CASSPRLRGAGNTIYF. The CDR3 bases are TGTGCCAGCAGCCCTCGGTTACGGGGGGCAGGAAACACCATATATTTT.

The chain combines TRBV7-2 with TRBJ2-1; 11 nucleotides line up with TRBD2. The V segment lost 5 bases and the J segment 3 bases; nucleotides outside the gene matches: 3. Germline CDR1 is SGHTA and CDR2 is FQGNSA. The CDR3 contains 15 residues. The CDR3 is CASSPTSGSYNEQFF. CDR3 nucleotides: TGTGCCAGCAGCCCAACTAGCGGGAGCTACAATGAGCAGTTCTTC. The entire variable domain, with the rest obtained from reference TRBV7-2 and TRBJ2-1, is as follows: GAGVSQSPSNKVTEKGKDVELRCDPISGHTALYWYRQSLGQGLEFLIYFQGNSAPDKSGLPSDRFSAERTGGSVSTLTIQRTQQEDSAVYLCASSPTSGSYNEQFFGPGTRLTVL.

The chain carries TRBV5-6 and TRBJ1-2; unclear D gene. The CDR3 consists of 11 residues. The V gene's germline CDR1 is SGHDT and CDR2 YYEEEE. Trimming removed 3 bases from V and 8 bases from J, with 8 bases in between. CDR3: CASSSLRGYTF. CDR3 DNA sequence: TGTGCCAGCAGCTCGTTGCGGGGCTACACCTTC.

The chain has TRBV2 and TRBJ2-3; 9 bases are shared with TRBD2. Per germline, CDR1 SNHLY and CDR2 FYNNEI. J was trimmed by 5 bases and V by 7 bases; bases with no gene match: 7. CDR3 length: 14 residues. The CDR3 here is CASNRGGAGDTQYF. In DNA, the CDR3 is TGTGCCAGCAACCGCGGGGGGGCAGGAGATACGCAGTATTTT.

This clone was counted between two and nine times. DNA of the CDR3: TGTGCCAGCAGTTTATTGGACATCTATAATTCACCCCTCCACTTT. As protein: CASSLLDIYNSPLHF. The chain links TRBV27 to TRBJ1-6; possible D gene TRBD1, 5 bases. CDR1 is MNHEY and CDR2 is SMNVEV in the germline V gene (reference sequence). This CDR3 is built from 15 residues. Trimming removed 1 base from V and 3 bases from J, with 7 bases in between.

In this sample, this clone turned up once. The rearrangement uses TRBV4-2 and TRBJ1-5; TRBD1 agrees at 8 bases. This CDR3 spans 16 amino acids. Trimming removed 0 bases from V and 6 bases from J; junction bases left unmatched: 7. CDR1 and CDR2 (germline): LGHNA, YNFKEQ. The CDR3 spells CASSQDPGQGGQPQHF. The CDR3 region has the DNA TGTGCCAGCAGCCAAGATCCAGGACAGGGTGGTCAGCCCCAGCATTTT.

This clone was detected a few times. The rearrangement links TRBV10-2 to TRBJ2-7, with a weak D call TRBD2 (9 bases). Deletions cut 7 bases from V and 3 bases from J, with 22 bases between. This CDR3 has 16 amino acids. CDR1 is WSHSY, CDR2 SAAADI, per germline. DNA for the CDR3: TGCGCCAGCATGAAGGGGCTAGCGGGACAGGACTACGAGCAGTACTTC. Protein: CASMKGLAGQDYEQYF.

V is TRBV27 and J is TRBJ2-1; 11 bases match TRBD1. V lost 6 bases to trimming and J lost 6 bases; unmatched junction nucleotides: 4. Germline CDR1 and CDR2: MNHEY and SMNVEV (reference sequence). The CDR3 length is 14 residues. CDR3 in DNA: TGTGCCAGCAGAGGACAGGGGGCGCTCAATGAGCAGTTCTTC. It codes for CASRGQGALNEQFF.

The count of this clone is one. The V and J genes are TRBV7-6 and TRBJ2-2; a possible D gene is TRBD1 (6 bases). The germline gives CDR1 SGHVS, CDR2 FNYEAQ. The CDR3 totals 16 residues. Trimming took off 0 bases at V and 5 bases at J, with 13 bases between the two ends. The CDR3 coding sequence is TGTGCCAGCAGCTTAGCAAGGACAGCTGGAACCGGGGAGCTGTTTTTT. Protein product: CASSLARTAGTGELFF.

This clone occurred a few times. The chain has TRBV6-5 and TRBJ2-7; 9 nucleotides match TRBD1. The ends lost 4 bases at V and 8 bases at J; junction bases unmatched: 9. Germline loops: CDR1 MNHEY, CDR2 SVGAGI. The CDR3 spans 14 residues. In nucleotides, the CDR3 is TGTGCCAGCAGTTTCGCCGGGACAGGGTTAAAGCAGTACTTC. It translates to CASSFAGTGLKQYF.

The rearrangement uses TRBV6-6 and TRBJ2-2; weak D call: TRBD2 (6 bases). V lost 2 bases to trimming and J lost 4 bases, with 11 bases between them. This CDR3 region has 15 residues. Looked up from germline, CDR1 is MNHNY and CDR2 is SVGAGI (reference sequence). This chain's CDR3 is CASSYMAGSTGELFF. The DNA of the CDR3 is TGTGCCAGCAGTTACATGGCGGGATCCACCGGGGAGCTGTTTTTT.

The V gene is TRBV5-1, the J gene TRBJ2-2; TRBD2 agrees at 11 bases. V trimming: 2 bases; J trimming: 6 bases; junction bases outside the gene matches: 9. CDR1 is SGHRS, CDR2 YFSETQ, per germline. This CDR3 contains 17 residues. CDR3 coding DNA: TGCGCCAGCAGCTTCGGGCATTTAGCGGGAGGGGCCGGGGAGCTGTTTTTT. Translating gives CASSFGHLAGGAGELFF.